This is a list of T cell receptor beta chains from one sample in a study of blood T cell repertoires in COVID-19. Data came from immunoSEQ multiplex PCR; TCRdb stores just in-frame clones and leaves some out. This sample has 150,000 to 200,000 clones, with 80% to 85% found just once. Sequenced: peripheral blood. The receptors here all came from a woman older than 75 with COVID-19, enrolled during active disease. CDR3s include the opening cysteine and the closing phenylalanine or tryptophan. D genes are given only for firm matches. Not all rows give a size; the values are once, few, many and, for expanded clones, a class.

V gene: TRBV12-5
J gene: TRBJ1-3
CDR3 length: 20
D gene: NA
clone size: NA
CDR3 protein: CASGFLLDPPTGSSGNTIYF
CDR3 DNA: TGTGCTAGTGGTTTTCTCCTAGACCCCCCGACAGGAAGCTCTGGAAACACCATATATTTT

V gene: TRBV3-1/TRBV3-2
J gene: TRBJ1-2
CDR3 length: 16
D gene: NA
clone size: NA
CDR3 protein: CASSQDFTAFNYGYTF
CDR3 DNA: TGTGCCAGCAGCCAAGATTTCACAGCCTTTAACTATGGCTACACCTTC

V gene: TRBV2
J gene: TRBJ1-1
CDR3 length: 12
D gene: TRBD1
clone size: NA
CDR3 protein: CASSRRQGEAFF
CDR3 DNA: TGTGCCAGCAGTCGGAGACAGGGGGAGGCTTTCTTT

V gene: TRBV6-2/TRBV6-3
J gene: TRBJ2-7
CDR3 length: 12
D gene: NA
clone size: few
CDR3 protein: CASSPRAYEQYF
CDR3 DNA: TGTGCCAGCAGCCCCAGGGCCTACGAGCAGTACTTC

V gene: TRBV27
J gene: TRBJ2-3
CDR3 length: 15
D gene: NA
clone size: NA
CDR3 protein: CASSSGSGKFVGQYF
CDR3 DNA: TGTGCCAGCAGTTCGGGTAGCGGCAAGTTCGTAGGGCAGTATTTT

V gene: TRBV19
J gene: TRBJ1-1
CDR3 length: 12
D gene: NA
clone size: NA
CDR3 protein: CASYRVPTEAFF
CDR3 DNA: TGTGCCAGTTACAGGGTCCCCACTGAAGCTTTCTTT

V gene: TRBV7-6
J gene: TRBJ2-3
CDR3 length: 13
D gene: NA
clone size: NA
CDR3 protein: CASSPARTDTQYF
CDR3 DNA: TGTGCCAGCAGCCCCGCTAGGACAGATACGCAGTATTTT

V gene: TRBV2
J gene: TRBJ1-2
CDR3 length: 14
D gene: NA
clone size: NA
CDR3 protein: CASSITGSHYGYTF
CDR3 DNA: TGTGCCAGCAGCATCACAGGGTCCCACTATGGCTACACCTTC

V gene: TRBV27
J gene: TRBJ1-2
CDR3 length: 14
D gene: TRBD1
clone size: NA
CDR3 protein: CASSLHRGQGGYTF
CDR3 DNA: TGTGCCAGCAGTCTTCACAGGGGGCAGGGTGGCTACACCTTC

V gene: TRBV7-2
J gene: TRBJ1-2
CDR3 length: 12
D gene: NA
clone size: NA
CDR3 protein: CASSLKARGYTF
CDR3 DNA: TGTGCCAGCAGCTTAAAAGCGCGCGGCTACACCTTC

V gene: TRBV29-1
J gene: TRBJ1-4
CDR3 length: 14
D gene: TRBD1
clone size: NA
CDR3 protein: CSVNQGAPGEKLFF
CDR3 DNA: TGCAGCGTGAACCAGGGGGCGCCGGGCGAAAAACTGTTTTTT

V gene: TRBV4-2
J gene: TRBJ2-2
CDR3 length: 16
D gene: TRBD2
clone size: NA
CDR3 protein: CASSQGTSGGSGELFF
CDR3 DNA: TGTGCCAGCAGCCAAGGGACTAGCGGGGGGTCCGGGGAGCTGTTTTTT

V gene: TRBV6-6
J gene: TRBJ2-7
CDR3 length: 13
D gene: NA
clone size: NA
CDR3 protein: CASSYSHLYEQYF
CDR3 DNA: TGTGCCAGCAGTTACTCCCATTTGTACGAGCAGTACTTC

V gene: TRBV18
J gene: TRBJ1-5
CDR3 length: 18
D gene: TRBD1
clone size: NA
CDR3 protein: CASSPAAGGILSNQPQHF
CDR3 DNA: TGTGCCAGCTCACCAGCGGCAGGGGGCATCCTTAGCAATCAGCCCCAGCATTTT

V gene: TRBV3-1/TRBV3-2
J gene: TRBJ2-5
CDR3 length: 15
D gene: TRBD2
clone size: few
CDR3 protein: CASSPTSGRRETQYF
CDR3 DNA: TGTGCCAGCAGCCCAACTAGCGGGAGGCGAGAGACCCAGTACTTC

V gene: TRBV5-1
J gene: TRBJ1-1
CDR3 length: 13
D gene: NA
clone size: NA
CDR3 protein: CASRVGGNTEAFF
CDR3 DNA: TGCGCCAGCAGGGTCGGCGGGAACACTGAAGCTTTCTTT

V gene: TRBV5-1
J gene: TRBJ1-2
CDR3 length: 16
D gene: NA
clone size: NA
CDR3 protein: CASSPNAGLRNYGYTF
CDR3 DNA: TGCGCCAGCAGCCCAAATGCAGGCTTACGGAACTATGGCTACACCTTC

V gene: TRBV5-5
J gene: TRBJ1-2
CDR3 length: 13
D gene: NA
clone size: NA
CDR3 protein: CASRAGPTYGYTF
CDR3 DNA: TGTGCCAGCAGGGCGGGACCGACCTATGGCTACACCTTC

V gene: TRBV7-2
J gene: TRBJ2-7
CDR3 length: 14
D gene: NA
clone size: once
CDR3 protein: CASSLTGPSHEQYF
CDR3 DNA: TGTGCCAGCAGCTTAACAGGGCCTTCACACGAGCAGTACTTC

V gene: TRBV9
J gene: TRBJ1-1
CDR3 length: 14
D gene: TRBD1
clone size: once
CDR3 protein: CASSSSGQVTEAFF
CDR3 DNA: TGTGCCAGCAGTTCCTCGGGACAGGTCACTGAAGCTTTCTTT

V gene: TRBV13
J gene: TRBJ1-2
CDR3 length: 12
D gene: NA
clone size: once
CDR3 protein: CASSLRGDGYTF
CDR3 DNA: TGTGCCAGCAGCTTACGGGGGGATGGCTACACCTTC

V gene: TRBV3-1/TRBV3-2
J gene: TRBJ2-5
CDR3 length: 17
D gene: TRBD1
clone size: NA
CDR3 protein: CASSLDRVLGVQETQYF
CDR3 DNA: TGTGCCAGCAGCCTAGACAGGGTGTTAGGCGTTCAAGAGACCCAGTACTTC

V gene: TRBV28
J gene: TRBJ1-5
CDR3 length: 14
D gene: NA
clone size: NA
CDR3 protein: CASSSLDRNQPQHF
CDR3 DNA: TGTGCCAGCAGTTCCCTAGACAGGAATCAGCCCCAGCATTTT

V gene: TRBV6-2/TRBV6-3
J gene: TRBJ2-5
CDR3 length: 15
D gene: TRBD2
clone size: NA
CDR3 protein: CASSTGLAGGETQYF
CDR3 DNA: TGTGCCAGCAGCACGGGACTAGCGGGGGGAGAGACCCAGTACTTC

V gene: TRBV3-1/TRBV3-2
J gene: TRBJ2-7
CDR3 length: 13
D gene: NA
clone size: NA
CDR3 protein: CASSPGTAYEQYF
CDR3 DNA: TGTGCCAGCAGCCCCGGGACTGCCTACGAGCAGTACTTC

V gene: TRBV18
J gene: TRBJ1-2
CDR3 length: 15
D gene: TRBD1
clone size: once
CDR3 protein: CASSPREATGDGYTF
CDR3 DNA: TGTGCCAGCTCACCACGGGAAGCGACAGGGGATGGCTACACCTTC

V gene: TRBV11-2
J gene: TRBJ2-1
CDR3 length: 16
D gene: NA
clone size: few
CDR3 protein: CASSSTALSSYNEQFF
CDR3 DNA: TGTGCCAGCAGCTCGACAGCCCTAAGCTCCTACAATGAGCAGTTCTTC

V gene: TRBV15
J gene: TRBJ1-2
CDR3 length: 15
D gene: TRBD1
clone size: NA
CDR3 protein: CATSRDRGQARGYTF
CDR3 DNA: TGTGCCACCAGCAGAGATAGGGGGCAGGCGAGGGGCTACACCTTC

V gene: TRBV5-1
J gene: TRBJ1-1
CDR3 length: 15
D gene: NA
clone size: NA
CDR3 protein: CASSSRWGSNTEAFF
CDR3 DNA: TGCGCCAGCAGCTCCCGTTGGGGCTCGAACACTGAAGCTTTCTTT

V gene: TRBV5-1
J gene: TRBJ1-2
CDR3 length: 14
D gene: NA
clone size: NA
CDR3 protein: CASSFTGQNYGYTF
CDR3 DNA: TGCGCCAGCAGCTTCACAGGACAGAACTATGGCTACACCTTC

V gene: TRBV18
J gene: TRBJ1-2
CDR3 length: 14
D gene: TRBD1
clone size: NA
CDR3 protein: CASSHGQVGYGYTF
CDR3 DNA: TGTGCCAGCTCACACGGACAGGTAGGCTATGGCTACACCTTC

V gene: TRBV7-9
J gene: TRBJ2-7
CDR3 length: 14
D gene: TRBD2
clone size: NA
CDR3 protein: CASSLLAGQSPQYF
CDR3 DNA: TGTGCCAGCAGCTTACTAGCGGGACAATCACCGCAGTACTTC

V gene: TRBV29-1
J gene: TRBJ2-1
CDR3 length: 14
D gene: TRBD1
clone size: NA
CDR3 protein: CSVEGQGAYNEQFF
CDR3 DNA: TGCAGCGTTGAAGGACAGGGGGCCTACAATGAGCAGTTCTTC

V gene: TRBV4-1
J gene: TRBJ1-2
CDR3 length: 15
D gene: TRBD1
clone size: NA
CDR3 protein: CASSQDLAGGYGYTF
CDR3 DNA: TGCGCCAGCAGCCAAGATCTTGCAGGGGGCTATGGCTACACCTTC

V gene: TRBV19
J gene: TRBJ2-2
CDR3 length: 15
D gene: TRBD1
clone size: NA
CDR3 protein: CASSMWDRDTGELFF
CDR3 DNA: TGTGCCAGTAGTATGTGGGACAGGGACACCGGGGAGCTGTTTTTT

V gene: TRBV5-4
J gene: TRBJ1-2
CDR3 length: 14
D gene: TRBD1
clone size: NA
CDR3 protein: CASRADRELYGYTF
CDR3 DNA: TGTGCCAGCAGGGCCGACAGGGAACTCTATGGCTACACCTTC

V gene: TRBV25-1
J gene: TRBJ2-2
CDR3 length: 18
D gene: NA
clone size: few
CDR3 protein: CASSDSHRSGDPTGELFF
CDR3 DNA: TGTGCCAGCAGTGACTCACACCGTAGCGGAGATCCCACCGGGGAGCTGTTTTTT

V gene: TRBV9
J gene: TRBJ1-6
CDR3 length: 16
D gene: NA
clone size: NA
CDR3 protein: CASSTRYGQNNSPLHF
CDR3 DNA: TGTGCCAGCAGCACGAGATACGGACAGAATAATTCACCCCTCCACTTT

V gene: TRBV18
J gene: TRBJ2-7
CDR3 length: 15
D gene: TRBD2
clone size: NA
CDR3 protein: CASSPKTAGAYEQYF
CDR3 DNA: TGTGCCAGCTCACCAAAGACCGCGGGGGCCTACGAGCAGTACTTC

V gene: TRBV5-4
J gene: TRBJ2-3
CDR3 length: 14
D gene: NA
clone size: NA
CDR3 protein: CASSLAGIADTQYF
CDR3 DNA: TGTGCCAGCAGCTTGGCCGGGATAGCAGATACGCAGTATTTT

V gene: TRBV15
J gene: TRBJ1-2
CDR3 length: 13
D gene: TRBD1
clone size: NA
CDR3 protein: CATSSQGGYGYTF
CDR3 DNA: TGTGCCACCAGCAGCCAGGGGGGCTATGGCTACACCTTC

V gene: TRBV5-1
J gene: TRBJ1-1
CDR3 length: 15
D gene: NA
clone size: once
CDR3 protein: CASSLAGQGNTEAFF
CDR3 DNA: TGCGCCAGCAGCTTGGCCGGGCAGGGGAACACTGAAGCTTTCTTT

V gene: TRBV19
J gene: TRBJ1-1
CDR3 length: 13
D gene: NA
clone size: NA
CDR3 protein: CASGQTVNTEAFF
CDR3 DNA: TGTGCCAGTGGTCAAACGGTGAACACTGAAGCTTTCTTT

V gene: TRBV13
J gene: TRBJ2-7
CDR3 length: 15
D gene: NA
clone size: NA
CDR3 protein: CASSLGATGAYEQYF
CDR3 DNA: TGTGCCAGCAGCTTAGGGGCTACGGGGGCCTACGAGCAGTACTTC

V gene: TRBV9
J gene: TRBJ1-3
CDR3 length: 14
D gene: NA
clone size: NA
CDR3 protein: CASSPRAGGNTIYF
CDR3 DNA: TGTGCCAGCAGCCCCAGGGCAGGAGGAAACACCATATATTTT

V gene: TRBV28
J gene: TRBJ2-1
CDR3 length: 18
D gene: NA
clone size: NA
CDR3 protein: CASSLWQIERHSYNEQFF
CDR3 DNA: TGTGCCAGCAGTTTATGGCAGATTGAGCGGCACTCCTACAATGAGCAGTTCTTC

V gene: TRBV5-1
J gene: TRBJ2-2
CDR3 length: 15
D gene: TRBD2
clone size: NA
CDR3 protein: CASWERGPGTGELFF
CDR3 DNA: TGCGCCAGCTGGGAGCGGGGGCCGGGGACCGGGGAGCTGTTTTTT

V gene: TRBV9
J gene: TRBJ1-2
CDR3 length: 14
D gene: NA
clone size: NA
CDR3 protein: CASSVDPQGRGYTF
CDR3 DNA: TGTGCCAGCAGCGTAGACCCCCAGGGTCGGGGCTACACCTTC

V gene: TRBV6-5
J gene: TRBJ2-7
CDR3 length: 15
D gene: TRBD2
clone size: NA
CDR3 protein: CASSFSGTSGYEQYF
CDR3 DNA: TGTGCCAGCAGTTTCTCTGGGACTAGCGGATACGAGCAGTACTTC

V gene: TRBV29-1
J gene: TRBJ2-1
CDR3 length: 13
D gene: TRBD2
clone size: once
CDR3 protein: CSGLASGSNEQFF
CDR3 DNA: TGCAGCGGGCTGGCTAGCGGGAGTAATGAGCAGTTCTTC